These T cell receptor beta chains were read from a single sample in a study of blood T cell repertoires in COVID-19. TCRdb's copy holds only in-frame clones and misses some; the assay was immunoSEQ multiplex PCR. The sample records 150,000 to 200,000 clones, 79% being singletons. Sequenced input: PBMCs or T cells enriched from blood (not recorded which). The source is a woman aged 70-85 years in a cohort exposed to, infected with or recovered from COVID-19 (not recorded which). Each CDR3 is given with its conserved first and last residue. A D gene is named only where the DNA matches it firmly. Not every row has a clone size; where given, it reads once, few, many or a size class.

size	V	J	D	CDR3	DNA
NA	TRBV7-2	TRBJ2-1	TRBD1	CASSLGTGRYNEQFF	TGTGCCAGCAGCTTAGGGACAGGACGCTACAATGAGCAGTTCTTC
NA	TRBV12-3/TRBV12-4	TRBJ2-2	NA	CASRRDRAGELFF	TGTGCCAGCAGGCGGGATCGGGCCGGGGAGCTGTTTTTT
NA	TRBV19	TRBJ2-4	TRBD2	CASSGGRAKNIQYF	TGTGCCTCCTCGGGGGGGAGAGCCAAAAACATTCAGTACTTC
NA	TRBV5-4	TRBJ2-1	TRBD1	CASSFNGQGKGNEQFF	TGTGCCAGCAGCTTTAACGGACAGGGAAAAGGCAATGAGCAGTTCTTC
once	TRBV28	TRBJ2-3	TRBD2	CASSSSGRADTQYF	TGTGCCAGCAGTTCTAGCGGGAGGGCCGATACGCAGTATTTT
NA	TRBV5-4	TRBJ1-2	TRBD1	CASSVGQEIGYTF	TGTGCCAGCAGCGTTGGACAGGAAATTGGCTACACCTTC
NA	TRBV12-3/TRBV12-4	TRBJ2-1	TRBD1	CASSFNRGYEQFF	TGTGCCAGCAGTTTTAACAGGGGATATGAGCAGTTCTTC
NA	TRBV18	TRBJ1-1	NA	CASSPPRAFF	TGTGCCAGCTCACCCCCGAGGGCTTTCTTT
NA	TRBV5-6	TRBJ1-2	TRBD1	CASGFWSGGGYTF	TGTGCCAGCGGATTCTGGTCAGGGGGTGGCTACACCTTC
NA	TRBV18	TRBJ2-5	NA	CASSQEQGESQYF	TGTGCCAGCTCGCAGGAACAGGGAGAGTCCCAGTACTTC
once	TRBV7-2	TRBJ1-4	NA	CASSHPAGEKLFF	TGTGCCAGCAGCCACCCAGCGGGAGAAAAACTGTTTTTT
NA	TRBV28	TRBJ1-1	TRBD1	CASSGGQGDTEAFF	TGTGCCAGCAGTGGGGGACAGGGGGACACTGAAGCTTTCTTT
NA	TRBV7-6	TRBJ2-5	TRBD2	CASSLAGGLAVQETQYF	TGTGCCAGCAGCTTAGCCGGGGGACTAGCGGTACAAGAGACCCAGTACTTC
NA	TRBV28	TRBJ1-5	TRBD1	CASMPGGNNQPQHF	TGTGCCAGCATGCCAGGGGGGAACAATCAGCCCCAGCATTTT
NA	TRBV28	TRBJ1-1	NA	CASSPYSTTGGAFF	TGTGCCAGCAGTCCATATTCGACGACTGGTGGGGCTTTCTTT
once	TRBV11-2	TRBJ2-3	NA	CASNPDSPTDTQYF	TGTGCCAGCAACCCGGACAGTCCCACAGATACGCAGTATTTT
NA	TRBV7-9	TRBJ1-2	NA	CASSFTAEGYTF	TGTGCCAGCAGCTTTACGGCGGAGGGCTACACCTTC
once	TRBV3-1/TRBV3-2	TRBJ1-1	NA	CASSPTRGASPMNTEAFF	TGTGCCAGCAGCCCCACGCGGGGCGCATCCCCCATGAACACTGAAGCTTTCTTT
NA	TRBV20-1	TRBJ2-1	NA	CSADSVEQFF	TGCAGTGCCGATAGCGTTGAGCAGTTCTTC
NA	TRBV7-2	TRBJ1-2	NA	CASSLDRRNYGYTF	TGTGCCAGCAGCCTCGACAGACGTAACTATGGCTACACCTTC
NA	TRBV11-2	TRBJ1-2	TRBD1	CASRPGQGGYGYTF	TGTGCCAGCAGACCCGGACAGGGCGGCTATGGCTACACCTTC
NA	TRBV4-2	TRBJ2-7	TRBD1	CASSQGSGQNEQYF	TGTGCCAGCAGCCAAGGCTCGGGACAGAACGAGCAGTACTTC
NA	TRBV4-2	TRBJ2-1	TRBD2	CASSSLLRAREVHEQFF	TGTGCCAGCAGCTCCCTTCTCCGGGCGCGGGAGGTTCATGAGCAGTTCTTC
NA	TRBV4-2	TRBJ2-2	NA	CASSPRTGPELFF	TGTGCCAGCAGTCCACGAACAGGGCCTGAGCTGTTTTTT
NA	TRBV7-6	TRBJ2-7	TRBD2	CASSPTRTGGVREQYF	TGTGCCAGCAGCCCAACCCGGACGGGAGGGGTTCGCGAGCAGTACTTC
once	TRBV10-3	TRBJ1-5	TRBD1	CAISATGESNQPQHF	TGTGCCATCAGTGCGACAGGGGAAAGCAATCAGCCCCAGCATTTT
NA	TRBV5-5	TRBJ1-4	NA	CASSLVPGGGEKLFF	TGTGCCAGCAGCTTGGTCCCGGGAGGAGGTGAAAAACTGTTTTTT
NA	TRBV7-2	TRBJ1-1	NA	CASRPEGGKGAFF	TGTGCCAGCAGACCAGAAGGGGGTAAAGGAGCTTTCTTT
NA	TRBV29-1	TRBJ2-6	NA	CSVTGEAGANVLTF	TGCAGCGTGACCGGGGAAGCCGGGGCCAACGTCCTGACTTTC
NA	TRBV7-2	TRBJ1-1	NA	CASSLNSYTEAFF	TGTGCCAGCAGCTTAAACAGTTACACTGAAGCTTTCTTT
once	TRBV7-2	TRBJ2-1	NA	CASSLDTYNEQFF	TGTGCCAGCAGCTTAGATACTTACAATGAGCAGTTCTTC
NA	TRBV4-2	TRBJ1-5	TRBD1	CASTIDRGGQPQHF	TGTGCCAGCACCATCGACAGGGGCGGTCAGCCCCAGCATTTT
NA	TRBV30	TRBJ2-7	NA	CAWGPLTYEQYF	TGTGCCTGGGGACCCTTAACCTACGAGCAGTACTTC
NA	TRBV19	TRBJ2-5	NA	CATLVRPGHYQETQYF	TGTGCCACCCTAGTTAGGCCAGGGCATTATCAAGAGACCCAGTACTTC
NA	TRBV29-1	TRBJ2-5	NA	CSVEETYWEKPQYF	TGCAGCGTTGAAGAGACATACTGGGAGAAGCCCCAGTACTTC
NA	TRBV28	TRBJ2-1	TRBD2	CASSPSAGGSGGAYNEQFF	TGTGCCAGCAGTCCCTCAGCGGGTGGGAGCGGGGGAGCCTACAATGAGCAGTTCTTC
NA	TRBV2	TRBJ1-2	TRBD1	CASRPDRGFGGYTF	TGTGCCAGCAGACCCGACAGGGGATTTGGGGGCTACACCTTC
NA	TRBV18	TRBJ2-3	TRBD1	CASSPQGAGTDTQYF	TGTGCCAGCTCACCACAGGGGGCCGGCACAGATACGCAGTATTTT
NA	TRBV28	TRBJ2-4	TRBD1	CASSEGQRVAQYF	TGTGCCAGCAGTGAGGGACAGCGCGTCGCCCAGTACTTC
few	TRBV6-5	TRBJ1-6	NA	CASSYSGRSVSPLHF	TGTGCCAGCAGTTACTCGGGCAGATCGGTATCACCCCTCCACTTT
NA	TRBV5-1	TRBJ2-7	NA	CASSSILANEQYF	TGCGCCAGCAGCTCAATTCTAGCGAACGAGCAGTACTTC
NA	TRBV9	TRBJ2-1	TRBD2	CASSLVAGGDNEQFF	TGTGCCAGCAGCCTCGTTGCGGGAGGGGACAATGAGCAGTTCTTC
NA	TRBV5-6	TRBJ2-3	NA	CASSQRVTDTQYF	TGTGCCAGCAGCCAGCGGGTCACAGATACGCAGTATTTT
few	TRBV11-3	TRBJ2-7	TRBD2	CASSYIVGTSGIYEQYF	TGTGCCAGCAGCTACATTGTCGGGACTAGCGGGATATACGAGCAGTACTTC
once	TRBV15	TRBJ2-5	NA	CATGLALQETQYF	TGTGCCACCGGTCTAGCGCTACAAGAGACCCAGTACTTC
NA	TRBV6-5	TRBJ1-1	NA	CASSKQGTEAFF	TGTGCCAGCAGTAAACAGGGAACTGAAGCTTTCTTT
NA	TRBV7-8	TRBJ2-5	NA	CASTLRDTVQETQYF	TGTGCCAGCACCCTCAGGGACACTGTCCAAGAGACCCAGTACTTC
NA	TRBV6-5	TRBJ1-1	NA	CASSLGGNMNTEAFF	TGTGCCAGCAGTCTGGGGGGGAATATGAACACTGAAGCTTTCTTT
once	TRBV24-1	TRBJ1-2	NA	CATSDFSGIGYTF	TGTGCCACCAGTGATTTCTCAGGGATTGGCTACACCTTC
NA	TRBV27	TRBJ2-7	NA	CASSPPGTYEQYF	TGTGCCAGCAGCCCCCCGGGGACCTACGAGCAGTACTTC
NA	TRBV19	TRBJ2-7	NA	CASSIEAGHEQYF	TGTGCCAGTAGTATAGAGGCAGGCCACGAGCAGTACTTC
NA	TRBV24-1	TRBJ2-5	TRBD2	CATSDTGTSGQETQYF	TGTGCCACCAGTGATACAGGGACTAGCGGACAAGAGACCCAGTACTTC
NA	TRBV5-6	TRBJ2-5	NA	CASSDLGGETQYF	TGTGCCAGCAGCGACTTAGGGGGAGAGACCCAGTACTTC
NA	TRBV27	TRBJ1-2	NA	CASSLWGGGGQWSYGYTF	TGTGCCAGCAGTTTATGGGGTGGCGGGGGGCAATGGAGCTATGGCTACACCTTC
few	TRBV7-9	TRBJ2-7	NA	CASSLAHGTYEQYF	TGTGCCAGCAGCTTAGCCCACGGTACCTACGAGCAGTACTTC
NA	TRBV9	TRBJ2-7	TRBD2	CASSVAGGEGLYEQYF	TGTGCCAGCAGCGTAGCTGGGGGGGAGGGCCTCTACGAGCAGTACTTC
NA	TRBV10-3	TRBJ2-7	TRBD2	CAISGGTSGTPGEQYF	TGTGCCATCAGCGGGGGGACTAGCGGGACTCCGGGGGAGCAGTACTTC
NA	TRBV2	TRBJ2-1	NA	CASSESRRGEQFF	TGTGCCAGCAGTGAATCGCGGCGGGGCGAGCAGTTCTTC
NA	TRBV7-8	TRBJ2-7	NA	CASSPNSAVGYEQYF	TGTGCCAGCAGCCCCAACTCGGCGGTGGGTTACGAGCAGTACTTC
NA	TRBV4-1	TRBJ1-2	NA	CASSPSRQGGYGYTF	TGCGCCAGCAGCCCAAGCCGGCAGGGCGGCTATGGCTACACCTTC